The rows below give T cell receptor beta chains drawn from one sample of a study of regulatory T cells in long-lasting Graves disease. TCRdb redid the calling of the multiplex PCR reads with MiXCR, one entry per CDR3 protein. Of about 540,000 distinct CDR3 sequences detected, approximately 13% appear once; the ten largest clones hold 10%. In addition, the sample was reused for a study of T cells in Graves' hyperthyroidism and ophthalmopathy.

Source: peripheral blood mononuclear cells (PBMCs), taken at new diagnosis, from a patient treated with antithyroid drugs. The receptor source for this set is a man aged 30-40 years with Graves disease. CDR3s include the opening cysteine and the closing phenylalanine or tryptophan. The D gene is left open where the match is weak. A clone size is listed for some rows: how often the clone was seen (once, few, many), or a class if it is expanded.

>few|TRBV20-1|NA|TRBJ1-5
TGCAGTGCTTTAGGACAGATAAAAACCCAGCCCCAGCATTTT
CSALGQIKTQPQHF
>many|TRBV7-9|TRBD2|TRBJ2-1
TGTGCCAGCAGCTCCCCCAGAAGGGGGACTAGCGGGAGGGATGATGAGCAGTTCTTC
CASSSPRRGTSGRDDEQFF
>NA|TRBV15|TRBD1|TRBJ1-1
TGTGCCACCAGCAGAGACAGGGGGCTGACGAACACTGAAGCTTTCTTT
CATSRDRGLTNTEAFF
>many|TRBV13|TRBD2|TRBJ2-1
TGTGCCAGCAGCACTAGCGAGCGTTACAATGAGCAGTTCTTC
CASSTSERYNEQFF
>many|TRBV28|NA|TRBJ2-7
TGTGCCAGCAGTAAAGCCCGGGGGCATGAGTACTTC
CASSKARGHEYF
>many|TRBV12-3/TRBV12-4|NA|TRBJ1-3
TGTGCCAGCAGTCCACTCATACTCGCTCCCAGCTCTGGAAACACCATATATTTT
CASSPLILAPSSGNTIYF
>NA|TRBV20-1|TRBD2|TRBJ2-7
TGCAGTGCCTCTCCGCCCGGCGGGAGAGCCTACGAGCAGTACTTC
CSASPPGGRAYEQYF
>few|TRBV30|TRBD1|TRBJ2-7
TGTGCCTGGAGCCTCGACAGGGCCGACGAGCAGTACTTC
CAWSLDRADEQYF
>many|TRBV5-1|NA|TRBJ1-1
TGCGCCAGCAGCTTGGGGAGGGGGTGGGAGGACACTGAAGCTTTCTTT
CASSLGRGWEDTEAFF
>many|TRBV7-2|NA|TRBJ2-2
TGTGCCAGCAGCTTAGGGTACAGCACCGGGGAGCTGTTTTTT
CASSLGYSTGELFF
>many|TRBV20-1|NA|TRBJ2-5
TGCAGTGCTACGCCCCAGTACGGGGGTCCCTACCAAGAGACCCAGTACTTC
CSATPQYGGPYQETQYF
>few|TRBV5-4|TRBD2|TRBJ2-7
TGTGCCAGCAGCTTGGTAGTATTGGCGGGAGTCGTCCACGAGCAGTACTTC
CASSLVVLAGVVHEQYF
>NA|TRBV10-1|NA|TRBJ2-7
TGCGCCAGCAGTGAGTCAGGGACGAGGGGCTCCTACGAGCAGTACTTC
CASSESGTRGSYEQYF
>many|TRBV24-1|NA|TRBJ1-5
TGTGCCACCAGCCCCAGAGGGTCGCAGCCCCAGCATTTT
CATSPRGSQPQHF
>many|TRBV30|NA|TRBJ1-1
TGTGCCTGGAGTACTGGGGGGGCAGGGGCCTCTGAAGCTTTCTTT
CAWSTGGAGASEAFF
>many|TRBV5-1|NA|TRBJ2-5
TGCGCCAGCAGCTTTGGGCGTAGCGGCCAAGAGACCCAGTACTTC
CASSFGRSGQETQYF
>many|TRBV11-1|TRBD1|TRBJ2-2
TGTGCCAGCAGCTTAGAGGGACAGGCCGTAGGGGAGCTGTTTTTT
CASSLEGQAVGELFF
>many|TRBV10-2|TRBD1|TRBJ2-7
TGCGCCAGCAAAGGGGGACAGGCGCCCTACGAGCAGTACTTC
CASKGGQAPYEQYF
>many|TRBV29-1|NA|TRBJ2-1
TGCAGCGCTTGGAACAGGGACTACAATGAGCAGTTCTTC
CSAWNRDYNEQFF
>many|TRBV28|NA|TRBJ2-3
TGTGCCAGCAGCCGCCCTGATACGCAGTATTTT
CASSRPDTQYF
>NA|TRBV20-1|NA|TRBJ2-3
TGCAGTGCTAGAGGCCAAAGATTCTTGTCCCCAGATACGCAGTATTTT
CSARGQRFLSPDTQYF
>NA|TRBV18|TRBD1|TRBJ2-4
TGTGCCAGCTCCCTTCGACAGGGGGCGGACAACATTCAGTACTTC
CASSLRQGADNIQYF
>few|TRBV11-2|TRBD1|TRBJ2-3
TGTGCCAGCAGCTTACGAGGACAGGGTAGCACAGATACGCAGTATTTT
CASSLRGQGSTDTQYF
>many|TRBV29-1|TRBD2|TRBJ2-3
TGCAGCGTTGAAGAGCTAGCGGGAAGCCCAGATACGCAGTATTTT
CSVEELAGSPDTQYF
>many|TRBV20-1|TRBD1|TRBJ2-3
TGCAGTGCTTTGCTTTACAGGGGGCAAGGCGATACGCAGTATTTT
CSALLYRGQGDTQYF
>NA|TRBV9|NA|TRBJ2-1
TGTGCCAGCAGCGTAGTGTGGCAAGACAATGAGCAGTTCTTC
CASSVVWQDNEQFF
>NA|TRBV5-1|TRBD1|TRBJ1-1
TGCGCCAGCACCCCGTCCTCGAGGGGGCGGAGGACTGAAGCTTTCTTT
CASTPSSRGRRTEAFF